The 18 T cell receptor beta chains reported below all come from one sample, sequenced in a study of graft-versus-host responses after intestinal transplantation. Produced via immunoSEQ multiplex PCR; TCRdb's table is partial and in-frame only. The repertoire holds 13,000 to 15,000 clones, with roughly a third as singletons. The sample here was alloreactive CD4+ T cells from a mixed lymphocyte reaction culture, taken before intestinal transplant. The sample's subset: CFSE-low proliferating T cells sorted from roughly 6-day pre-transplant mixed lymphocyte reaction (GvH or HvG direction). The receptors were sampled from a human patient who received an intestinal transplant.

The J gene is TRBJ2-7, the V gene TRBV9; a possible D gene is TRBD1 (5 bases). V was shortened by 0 bases and J by 3 bases, with 13 bases between the two germline ends. From germline, CDR1 is SGDLS and CDR2 YYNGEE. The CDR3 loop spans 15 amino acids. CDR3 DNA sequence: TGTGCCAGCAGCGTAGATGGCAGGGCGTTCTACGAGCAGTACTTC. As protein: CASSVDGRAFYEQYF.

The chain is built from TRBV27 and TRBJ2-3; possibly TRBD2 for D (6 bases). This CDR3 has 16 residues. Germline assignment: CDR1 MNHEY and CDR2 SMNVEV (reference sequence). The V end was cut by 0 bases, the J end by 2 bases, with 12 bases between. The CDR3 DNA reads TGTGCCAGCAGTTTATCAGGAGGGGCTCCCACAGATACGCAGTATTTT. Protein sequence: CASSLSGGAPTDTQYF.

The chain recombines TRBV4-1 with TRBJ2-2, with a possible D match to TRBD1 (5 bases). From germline, CDR1 is MGHRA and CDR2 YSYEKL. The CDR3 extends over 15 amino acids. The germline V and J ends were trimmed by 4 bases and 4 bases, with 13 bases remaining between them. CDR3 loop: CASSPIYRFTGELFF. DNA for the CDR3: TGCGCCAGCAGCCCAATCTACAGGTTCACCGGGGAGCTGTTTTTT.

V gene TRBV28 combines with J gene TRBJ2-7; TRBD1 might be the D (5 bases). Deletions cut 9 bases from V and 2 bases from J, with 14 bases between. The CDR3 runs 13 residues. Germline-derived CDR1 and CDR2 are MDHEN and SYDVKM. CDR3 nucleotide sequence: TGTGCCAGTCTGGACACCAGAACCTACGAGCAGTACTTC. It encodes CASLDTRTYEQYF.

This chain uses TRBV5-1 with TRBJ1-2; tentative D call: TRBD1 (6 bases). Germline CDR1 reads SGHRS; CDR2 reads YFSETQ. The V end lost 0 bases, the J end lost 5 bases, and 14 bases lay between the germline ends. The CDR3 runs to 15 residues. The CDR3 protein is CASSLDAGAGYGYTF. Here the CDR3 DNA reads TGCGCCAGCAGCTTGGATGCAGGGGCAGGATATGGCTACACCTTC.

This clone was seen only a few times. The chain is built from TRBV30 and TRBJ1-1; perhaps TRBD1 as D (5 bases). V was trimmed by 0 bases and J by 7 bases, leaving 12 bases between them. Germline CDR1 and CDR2: GTSNPN and SVGIG (reference sequence). The CDR3 runs to 13 residues. In DNA, the CDR3 is TGTGCCTGGAGTGTTGGGGCCCTAGTTGAAGCTTTCTTT. The encoded protein is CAWSVGALVEAFF.

This chain connects TRBV7-9 to TRBJ1-2; D is possibly TRBD1 (6 bases). V dropped 5 bases and J dropped 3 bases, with 19 bases sitting between them. The CDR3 runs to 16 residues. Per germline, CDR1 SEHNR and CDR2 FQNEAQ (reference sequence). CDR3 loop: CASSPGPGETDYGYTF. In DNA form, the CDR3 reads TGTGCCAGCAGCCCTGGGCCAGGGGAAACGGACTATGGCTACACCTTC.

This sequence joins TRBV5-4 and TRBJ2-3; no definite D call. Germline values: CDR1 SGHNT, CDR2 YYREEE (reference sequence). V lost 5 bases to trimming and J lost 6 bases, with 16 bases between them. The CDR3 has 14 amino acids. The CDR3 reads CASSQTSPHDTQYF. The CDR3 DNA is TGTGCCAGCAGTCAGACTTCCCCCCATGATACGCAGTATTTT.

This rearrangement joins TRBV2 to TRBJ2-4; 7 nucleotides align to TRBD2. The length of the CDR3 is 15 residues. V shed 7 bases and J 0 bases; nucleotides not matched to a gene: 6. Germline assignment: CDR1 SNHLY and CDR2 FYNNEI. The CDR3 here is CASTLADLAKNIQYF. The DNA for the CDR3 is TGTGCCAGCACCCTAGCGGACCTAGCCAAAAACATTCAGTACTTC.

The CDR3 DNA reads TGTGCCAGCAGCTTGGTGCTAGCGGATGAGCAGTTCTTC. This gives the protein CASSLVLADEQFF. J is TRBJ2-1 and V is TRBV5-6, with 7 nucleotides matching TRBD2. Germline loops: CDR1 SGHDT, CDR2 YYEEEE. The trim removed 0 bases at V and 8 bases at J, leaving 2 bases unmatched. CDR3 length: 13 amino acids.

In DNA form, the CDR3 reads TGTGCCAGCAGCCCTTCTTTTTTAAGCCAGGGGAGCTCCTACGAGCAGTACTTC. Its translation: CASSPSFLSQGSSYEQYF. V and J are TRBV7-9 and TRBJ2-7; possible D gene TRBD1, 6 bases. Trimming cost V 5 bases and J 0 bases, with 23 bases left between them. Germline V gene data show CDR1 as SEHNR and CDR2 as FQNEAQ (reference sequence). This CDR3 contains 18 residues.

The chain uses TRBV6-5 and TRBJ2-4; no reliable D call. V gave up 7 bases and J gave up 0 bases, with 10 bases separating them. The germline CDR1 and CDR2 sequences are MNHEY and SVGAGI. The CDR3 totals 14 residues. The CDR3 DNA sequence: TGTGCCAGCAAACCGACTCTAGCCAAAAACATTCAGTACTTC. As protein: CASKPTLAKNIQYF.

This clone has more than one count but fewer than ten. The chain uses TRBV6-5 and TRBJ2-7; no clear D. V lost 2 bases and J lost 0, with 11 bases in between. Germline CDR1 reads MNHEY; CDR2 reads SVGAGI. The CDR3 consists of 15 residues. The CDR3 sequence is CASSYGLTSSYEQYF. CDR3 in DNA: TGTGCCAGCAGTTACGGGCTTACGAGCTCCTACGAGCAGTACTTC.

This clone has more than one count but fewer than ten. The V and J genes are TRBV6-5 and TRBJ1-1, with D possibly being TRBD1 (5 bases). V gave up 6 bases and J gave up 0 bases, with 14 bases separating them. This CDR3 has 15 amino acids. The germline gives CDR1 MNHEY, CDR2 SVGAGI. The CDR3 bases are TGTGCCAGCAGAGCGGGGCGGCAGATGAACACTGAAGCTTTCTTT. It translates to CASRAGRQMNTEAFF.

This clone is medium-sized in the sample. This same CDR3 is encoded by further DNA sequences in the sample. This CDR3 is CASSASGRAGDTQYF. The CDR3 DNA follows: TGCGCCAGCAGTGCTAGCGGGAGGGCCGGGGATACGCAGTATTTT. The chain carries TRBV10-1 and TRBJ2-3; 12 bases agree with TRBD2. V lost 4 bases and J lost 6; bases outside the gene matches: 5. The CDR3 sequence is 15 residues long. Germline loops: CDR1 WNHNN, CDR2 SYGVQD (reference sequence).

This clone has only a few counts. The chain links TRBV5-1 to TRBJ2-7; TRBD2 matches 7 bases. Germline V gene sequence: CDR1 SGHRS, CDR2 YFSETQ. This CDR3 has 14 amino acids. Unmatched junction bases numbered 13, after V lost 4 bases and J lost 9 bases. The CDR3 is CASSPAGEGGRQYF. Here the CDR3 DNA reads TGCGCCAGCAGCCCGGCGGGAGAAGGCGGTCGGCAGTACTTC.

This clone was detected only a few times. The rearrangement uses TRBV25-1 and TRBJ2-2; 11 nucleotides line up with TRBD1. The CDR3 covers 14 residues. Trimming at V came to 7 bases and at J to 6 bases, leaving 4 bases not matched to a gene. Germline values: CDR1 MGHDK, CDR2 SYGVNS. In DNA form, the CDR3 reads TGTGCCAGCAAGGGACAGGGGGTTTCCGGGGAGCTGTTTTTT. Translating gives CASKGQGVSGELFF.

This clone was observed a handful of times. The V call is TRBV5-1, the J call TRBJ2-1; 10 nucleotides match TRBD1. This CDR3 spans 15 amino acids. J gave up 9 bases and V 5 bases, and 11 bases lay outside the gene matches. Germline V gene sequence: CDR1 SGHRS, CDR2 YFSETQ. CDR3 amino acids: CASRSGGQGRSEQFF. CDR3 bases: TGCGCCAGCAGGTCCGGGGGACAGGGGAGGAGTGAGCAGTTCTTC.